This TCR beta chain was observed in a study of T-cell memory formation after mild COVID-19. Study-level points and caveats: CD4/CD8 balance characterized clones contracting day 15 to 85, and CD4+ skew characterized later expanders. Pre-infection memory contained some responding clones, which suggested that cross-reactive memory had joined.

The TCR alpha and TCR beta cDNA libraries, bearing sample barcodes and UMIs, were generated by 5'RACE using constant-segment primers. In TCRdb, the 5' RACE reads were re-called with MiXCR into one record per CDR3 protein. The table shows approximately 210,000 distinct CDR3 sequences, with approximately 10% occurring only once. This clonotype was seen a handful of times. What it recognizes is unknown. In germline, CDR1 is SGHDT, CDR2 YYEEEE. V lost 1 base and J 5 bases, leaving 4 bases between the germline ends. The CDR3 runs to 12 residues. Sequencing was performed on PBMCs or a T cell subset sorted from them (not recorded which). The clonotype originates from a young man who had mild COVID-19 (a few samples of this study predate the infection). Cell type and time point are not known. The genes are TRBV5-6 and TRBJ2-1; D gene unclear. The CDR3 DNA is TGTGCCAGCAGCTTGAGTAACAATGAGCAGTTCTTC. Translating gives CASSLSNNEQFF.